Listed below are T cell receptor beta chains from one sample, sequenced in a study of CD8+CD57+ T cells in acquired aplastic anemia. Each CDR3 protein is one row after TCRdb ran MiXCR on the reads. The sample has over 150,000 distinct CDR3 sequences, roughly 45% seen once. Input material: sorted CD4+, CD8+, or CD8+CD57+ T cells (not recorded which) from PBMCs. The receptor source for this set is a human donor in good health. The CDR3 runs from the conserved cysteine through the conserved F or W. The D gene is left open where the match is weak. Not all rows give a size; the values are once, few, many and, for expanded clones, a class.

19	TRBV10-3	TRBJ1-3	-	many	CAISDNPSLAAISGNTIYF	TGTGCCATCAGTGACAATCCCTCCCTCGCAGCTATCTCTGGAAACACCATATATTTT
12	TRBV20-1	TRBJ2-7	TRBD1	once	CSAQDRGDEQYF	TGCAGTGCTCAGGACAGGGGGGACGAGCAGTACTTC
14	TRBV20-1	TRBJ2-3	TRBD2	-	CSLRLPGRSDTQYF	TGCAGTCTCCGGCTCCCCGGGAGGTCGGATACGCAGTATTTT
14	TRBV10-3	TRBJ2-7	-	once	CASRVNRVSYEQYF	TGTGCCAGCCGGGTGAACCGAGTCTCCTACGAGCAGTACTTC
11	TRBV12-3/TRBV12-4	TRBJ2-5	-	-	CASSHKETQYF	TGTGCCAGCAGTCATAAAGAGACCCAGTACTTC
14	TRBV6-4	TRBJ2-3	TRBD2	-	CASSDAGGADTQYF	TGTGCCAGCAGTGACGCGGGGGGGGCAGATACGCAGTATTTT
16	TRBV5-1	TRBJ2-2	TRBD2	-	CASSLALAGGTGELFF	TGCGCCAGCAGCTTGGCACTAGCGGGGGGCACCGGGGAGCTGTTTTTT
14	TRBV7-3	TRBJ2-1	-	-	CASSFPRNSNEQFF	TGTGCTAGCAGCTTCCCGCGCAACAGTAATGAGCAGTTCTTC
14	TRBV12-5	TRBJ1-6	TRBD1	many	CASGLGQGNSPLHF	TGTGCTAGTGGTTTGGGACAGGGGAATTCACCCCTCCACTTT
13	TRBV15	TRBJ1-2	TRBD1	-	CATSRGDSYGYTF	TGTGCCACCAGCAGAGGGGACAGCTATGGCTACACCTTC
13	TRBV19	TRBJ1-1	-	-	CASSVRAGTEAFF	TGTGCCAGTAGCGTCCGTGCAGGTACTGAAGCTTTCTTT
16	TRBV7-9	TRBJ1-1	TRBD1	many	CASSPRTGASNTEAFF	TGTGCCAGCAGCCCGAGGACAGGGGCCTCGAACACTGAAGCTTTCTTT
14	TRBV7-2	TRBJ2-7	-	few	CASSPGTRGYKQYF	TGTGCCAGCAGCCCGGGGACCCGGGGGTACAAGCAGTACTTC
14	TRBV19	TRBJ1-2	-	once	CASSIGIDAYGYTF	TGTGCCAGTAGTATCGGGATTGACGCCTATGGCTACACCTTC
15	TRBV24-1	TRBJ2-2	TRBD1	once	CATSGTGGRSGELFF	TGTGCCACCAGCGGGACAGGGGGCAGGTCCGGGGAGCTGTTTTTT
14	TRBV20-1	TRBJ2-5	TRBD2	many	CSAVHSGGKETQYF	TGCAGTGCAGTTCATAGCGGGGGTAAAGAGACCCAGTACTTC
13	TRBV10-3	TRBJ1-4	-	many	CAISVEGGEKLFF	TGTGCCATCAGTGTCGAGGGGGGCGAAAAACTGTTTTTT
16	TRBV11-2	TRBJ1-4	-	many	CASSSLWALSGEKLFF	TGTGCCAGCAGCTCCCTTTGGGCCCTTTCAGGTGAAAAACTGTTTTTT
14	TRBV3-1	TRBJ2-5	-	few	CASSRRTGIGTQYF	TGTGCCAGCAGCCGGAGGACCGGGATCGGGACCCAGTACTTC
17	TRBV3-1	TRBJ2-6	TRBD1	few	CASSQRTGESGANVLTF	TGTGCCAGCAGCCAACGGACAGGGGAATCTGGGGCCAACGTCCTGACTTTC